Reported below is one T cell receptor (beta chain). No antigen is known for it. Sample time point: after dendritic cell vaccination, including at tumor progression/relapse. Patients had residual fresh-frozen tumor tissue and more than two years of survival data. The data were taken from a study of glioma-infiltrating T cells after dendritic cell vaccination. About the research overall: Three intradermal dendritic cell vaccine injections were given every two weeks.

Whole-study results and caveats: Longer survival after dendritic cell vaccination followed higher pretreatment TIL content.

CDR3 length: 13 residues. Germline loops: CDR1 SQVTM, CDR2 ANQGSEA. The V and J ends lost 5 bases and 0 bases, in that order; junction bases with no gene match: 3. The PCR used 60 V beta and 13 J beta primers. TCRdb keeps only in-frame clones here, not all; method: immunoSEQ multiplex PCR. The sample consists of tens of thousands of clones, roughly 87% of them appearing once. Sequenced here: blood, sampled after dendritic cell vaccination. This chain connects TRBV29-1 to TRBJ1-1; 7 bases are a match to TRBD1. The receptor comes from a human donor with glioblastoma. Here the CDR3 reads CSVRQGMNTEAFF. The CDR3, as DNA: TGCAGCGTTCGACAGGGAATGAACACTGAAGCTTTCTTT.